The entry that follows covers one TCR beta chain sequence. The antigen remains undetermined. The authors ran a second PCR of about 6 to 11 cycles using a sample-barcoded 5' primer and a J-beta primer mix. TCRdb re-called the 5' RACE reads with MiXCR, one entry per CDR3 protein. The sample records over 1.5 million distinct CDR3 sequences, less than 50% being singletons. Germline V gene data show CDR1 as DFQATT and CDR2 as SNEGSKA (reference sequence). CDR3 length: 17 amino acids. Between the trimmed V and J ends, which lost 0 bases and 0 bases, there was a span of 15 bases. The source of the sample is a study of blood T cells in healthy people across ages. Broader study findings: Across the age range, TCR beta diversity per million T cells fell in a roughly linear way. Versus aged donors, long-lived donors had higher diversity and more naive CD4+ cells.

Sample: blood. This chain joins TRBV20-1 and TRBJ2-1; tentatively, D is TRBD2 (6 bases). The sequence was collected from a woman in her thirties or forties in good health. CDR3: CSARDRNVGGSYNEQFF. The CDR3 nucleotides read TGCAGTGCTAGAGATCGAAACGTCGGGGGCTCCTACAATGAGCAGTTCTTC.